This T cell receptor beta chain derives from a study of blood T cells in healthy people across ages. V dropped 0 bases and J dropped 11 bases, with 16 bases sitting between them. The CDR3 has 15 residues. Study conclusions and caveats: The study found TCR beta diversity correlated strongly with naive T cell percentage. Researchers deemed the diversity estimates from one million T cells underestimates.

Using a J-beta primer mix together with a sample-barcoded 5' primer, a second PCR was run for roughly 6 to 12 cycles. A template-switch adaptor containing 12 random nucleotides labeled each cDNA molecule. Every sample returned 3 million or more CDR3-containing paired-end reads. TCRdb reprocessed the 5' RACE reads via MiXCR and lists one record per CDR3 protein. The table lists 550,000 to 800,000 distinct CDR3 sequences, around 21% of them singletons, with under 4% in the top ten. This clonotype was detected a few times. Its antigen is unidentified. The source of this sequence is an older man in good health. The V call is TRBV12-3 or TRBV12-4, the J call TRBJ1-4; D is ambiguous. Sequencing was done on a sample of blood. Here the CDR3 reads CASSLARASNGKLFF. The CDR3 region has the DNA TGTGCCAGCAGTTTAGCGCGAGCCAGCAATGGGAAACTGTTTTTT.